The next 27 T cell receptor beta chains were all read from a single sample in a study of PD-L1 blockade in urothelial cancer. Generated by immunoSEQ multiplex PCR, the TCRdb table keeps only in-frame clones and is missing some. The sample holds fewer than 50,000 clones; about 90% are singletons and the top ten take under 8.5%. Regarding time point: peripheral blood 6 weeks after treatment start. The sample here was PBMCs, taken around atezolizumab (anti-PD-L1) treatment. Receptors were obtained from a man between 65 and 85 years old with urothelial cancer.

The rearrangement joins TRBV27 to TRBJ2-3; possible D gene TRBD2, 6 bases. The V gene's germline CDR1 is MNHEY and CDR2 SMNVEV (reference sequence). Trimming stripped 4 bases from V and 11 bases from J, with 13 bases between. The CDR3 loop spans 12 amino acids. The CDR3 spells CASSSPPGEQYF. The CDR3 nucleotides read TGTGCCAGCAGTTCCCCCCCGGGGGAGCAGTATTTT.

This rearrangement joins TRBV18 to TRBJ2-7; D gene unclear. CDR1 and CDR2 (germline): KGHSH, LQKENI. V was cut by 2 bases and J by 1 base, with 12 bases left in between. The CDR3 loop spans 15 amino acids. The CDR3 DNA is TGTGCCAGCTCACCATCCCGGGTCGGGTCCTACGAGCAGTACTTC. This sequence encodes CASSPSRVGSYEQYF.

V gene TRBV5-4 combines with J gene TRBJ1-1; 9 bases agree with TRBD1. This CDR3 comprises 13 residues. Germline CDR1 is SGHNT and CDR2 is YYREEE (reference sequence). V shed 5 bases, J shed 4 bases, and the junction held 3 bases outside the gene matches. CDR3 region: CASRTGGGTEAFF. In nucleotides, the CDR3 is TGTGCCAGCAGAACAGGGGGCGGCACTGAAGCTTTCTTT.

The V call is TRBV28, the J call TRBJ1-2, with D perhaps TRBD1 (5 bases). The V end was cut by 3 bases, the J end by 6 bases, with 14 bases between. CDR3 length: 14 amino acids. Germline assignment: CDR1 MDHEN and CDR2 SYDVKM. CDR3 DNA sequence: TGTGCCAGCAGTTTTACCGGGACTCATGATGGCTACACCTTC. Its translation: CASSFTGTHDGYTF.

V is TRBV13 and J is TRBJ2-1, with TRBD2 as a possible D gene (6 bases). The germline V gene has CDR1 PRHDT and CDR2 FYEKMQ (reference sequence). This CDR3 is 16 amino acids long. Trimming removed 7 bases at V and 0 bases at J, with 16 bases between. Here the CDR3 DNA reads TGTGCCAGCACCCATATTGGGGGGAGCTCCTACAATGAGCAGTTCTTC. It encodes CASTHIGGSSYNEQFF.

The chain employs TRBV28 and TRBJ1-2; no firm D call. Per the germline V gene, CDR1 is MDHEN and CDR2 is SYDVKM. The CDR3 runs to 14 residues. Deletions cut 3 bases from V and 7 bases from J, with 15 bases between. The CDR3 DNA is TGTGCCAGCAGTTTGTCGGGCACTAGCGGTGGCTACACCTTC. This gives the protein CASSLSGTSGGYTF.

This clone was observed a single time. The V gene is TRBV5-1, the J gene TRBJ1-1, with a possible D match to TRBD1 (6 bases). CDR1 SGHRS and CDR2 YFSETQ come from the germline V gene. The V gene lost 4 bases and the J gene lost 4 bases, with 20 bases spanning the gap. The CDR3 extends over 16 amino acids. CDR3 nucleotide sequence: TGCGCCAGCAGCCTACAGGGTCCGGGTATGAGCACTGAAGCTTTCTTT. Protein sequence: CASSLQGPGMSTEAFF.

The chain has TRBV5-6 and TRBJ2-7; 7 bases are shared with TRBD1. Germline assignment: CDR1 SGHDT and CDR2 YYEEEE. The trim removed 1 base at V and 2 bases at J, leaving 6 bases unmatched. CDR3 length equals 15 residues. This CDR3 reads CASSLIWQGAYEQYF. The DNA for the CDR3 is TGTGCCAGCAGCTTGATCTGGCAGGGGGCCTACGAGCAGTACTTC.

The rearrangement uses TRBV5-1 and TRBJ2-5; D might be TRBD2 (6 bases). Germline V lookup: CDR1 SGHRS, CDR2 YFSETQ. This CDR3 comprises 15 residues. The V end was cut by 0 bases, the J end by 1 base, with 10 bases between. In DNA form, the CDR3 reads TGCGCCAGCAGCTTGGACGGGACTGGCCAAGAGACCCAGTACTTC. Its protein is CASSLDGTGQETQYF.

Remarks on this clone: The sample has other DNA sequences that encode this CDR3 too. The rearrangement joins TRBV5-4 to TRBJ2-5, with 9 bases lining up with TRBD2. The CDR3 covers 14 residues. V shed 1 base and J 4 bases; nucleotides not matched to a gene: 2. Germline-derived CDR1 and CDR2 are SGHNT and YYREEE (reference sequence). CDR3 sequence reads: CASSLKAGGETQYF. For the CDR3, the DNA is TGTGCCAGCAGCTTGAAAGCGGGAGGAGAGACCCAGTACTTC.

The genes are TRBV28 and TRBJ2-3; D may be TRBD2 (6 bases). CDR3 length: 15 residues. Looked up from germline, CDR1 is MDHEN and CDR2 is SYDVKM. Trimming took 6 bases from V and 1 from J, leaving 14 bases between them. CDR3 residues: CASSALGGGTDTQYF. Here the CDR3 DNA reads TGTGCCAGCAGCGCGCTCGGCGGGGGCACAGATACGCAGTATTTT.

The chain combines TRBV7-9 with TRBJ2-3, with 8 bases fitting TRBD1. The CDR3 extends over 15 amino acids. The germline CDR1 and CDR2 sequences are SEHNR and FQNEAQ (reference sequence). Trimming took 5 bases from V and 0 from J; bases not matched to a gene: 4. CDR3 in DNA: TGTGCCAGCAGCCTGACAGGGGTCAGCACAGATACGCAGTATTTT. Protein: CASSLTGVSTDTQYF.

The V call is TRBV5-1, the J call TRBJ2-1; 11 bases are a match to TRBD2. Germline V lookup: CDR1 SGHRS, CDR2 YFSETQ. The CDR3 totals 15 residues. Unmatched junction bases numbered 4, after V lost 2 bases and J lost 6 bases. The CDR3 is CASSFLTSGINEQFF. The CDR3 DNA sequence: TGCGCCAGCAGCTTCTTGACTAGCGGGATCAATGAGCAGTTCTTC.

The chain is built from TRBV18 and TRBJ2-7; a weak D match, TRBD2 (7 bases). Germline CDR1 is KGHSH and CDR2 is LQKENI. The CDR3 extends over 16 amino acids. Trimming removed 2 bases at V and 0 bases at J, with 14 bases between. This chain's CDR3 is CASSPEGGGSSYEQYF. DNA for the CDR3: TGTGCCAGCTCACCAGAGGGGGGGGGAAGCTCCTACGAGCAGTACTTC.

The chain is built from TRBV4-1 and TRBJ1-2; 12 nucleotides agree with TRBD1. The CDR3 extends over 17 amino acids. Looked up from germline, CDR1 is MGHRA and CDR2 is YSYEKL. Germline trimming cut 1 base from V and 4 bases from J; bases unmatched to any gene: 7. CDR3 sequence reads: CASSQVGTGGLVYGYTF. The DNA of the CDR3 is TGCGCCAGCAGCCAAGTTGGGACAGGGGGCCTTGTCTATGGCTACACCTTC.

This chain connects TRBV19 to TRBJ2-3, with 9 bases aligning to TRBD1. Germline V gene lookup returns CDR1 LNHDA and CDR2 SQIVND (reference sequence). V lost 4 bases and J lost 3; bases outside the gene matches: 5. The CDR3 is 15 amino acids. The CDR3 DNA follows: TGTGCCAGTAGTACCCCGGACAGGGGAACAGATACGCAGTATTTT. It specifies CASSTPDRGTDTQYF. Variable domain in full (rest from reference TRBV19 and TRBJ2-3): DGGITQSPKYLFRKEGQNVTLSCEQNLNHDAMYWYRQDPGQGLRLIYYSQIVNDFQKGDIAEGYSVSREKKESFPLTVTSAQKNPTAFYLCASSTPDRGTDTQYFGPGTRLTVL.

The chain joins TRBV6-5 to TRBJ2-7; 8 nucleotides match TRBD2. This CDR3 region has 14 residues. Germline V gene sequence: CDR1 MNHEY, CDR2 SVGAGI. The V segment lost 4 bases and the J segment 4 bases; nucleotides outside the gene matches: 6. CDR3 protein: CASSSLAGPYEQYF. As DNA, the CDR3 is TGTGCCAGCAGTTCCTTAGCGGGACCTTACGAGCAGTACTTC.

The gene calls are TRBV10-2 and TRBJ2-5; 7 positions agree with TRBD2. CDR1 is WSHSY and CDR2 is SAAADI in the germline V gene. The CDR3 has 14 amino acids. Trimming took 6 bases from V and 2 from J; bases not matched to a gene: 6. CDR3 DNA sequence: TGCGCCAGCAGAGGGGAGGGCCAACAAGAGACCCAGTACTTC. It yields the protein CASRGEGQQETQYF.

The genes are TRBV5-1 and TRBJ2-3, with 8 bases matching TRBD2. The trim removed 3 bases at V and 9 bases at J, leaving 6 bases unmatched. This CDR3 region has 13 residues. Germline CDR1 and CDR2: SGHRS and YFSETQ. CDR3 in amino acids: CASSSGERETQYF. In nucleotides, the CDR3 is TGCGCCAGCAGCTCAGGAGAGCGGGAGACGCAGTATTTT.

The V call is TRBV2, the J call TRBJ1-2; the D is unclear. The CDR3 length is 13 residues. Deletions cut 7 bases from V and 4 bases from J, with 13 bases between. Germline lookup yields CDR1 SNHLY and CDR2 FYNNEI. The CDR3 nucleotides read TGTGCCAGCATTTTTAGGGAGGGCTATGGCTACACCTTC. Translated: CASIFREGYGYTF.

This chain joins TRBV28 and TRBJ2-2, with 7 positions matching TRBD2. Germline V CDR1 and CDR2: MDHEN, SYDVKM. V lost 6 bases to trimming and J lost 5 bases; unmatched junction nucleotides: 15. The CDR3 has 17 residues. For the CDR3, the DNA is TGTGCCAGCAGGGAAGTTGGGGGGGTGTTAAGAACCGGGGAGCTGTTTTTT. It yields the protein CASREVGGVLRTGELFF.

The chain couples TRBV11-2 to TRBJ2-7; tentative D call: TRBD2 (5 bases). CDR3 size: 13 residues. Germline V gene sequence: CDR1 SGHAT, CDR2 FQNNGV. V dropped 1 base and J dropped 3 bases, with 7 bases sitting between them. This chain's CDR3 is CASSLARGYEQYF. As DNA, the CDR3 is TGTGCCAGCAGCTTAGCCCGGGGCTACGAGCAGTACTTC.

The chain couples TRBV7-8 to TRBJ2-3; possibly TRBD1 for D (7 bases). V dropped 5 bases and J dropped 0 bases, with 15 bases sitting between them. Germline CDR1 reads SGHVS; CDR2 reads FQNEAQ. The CDR3 extends over 16 amino acids. The DNA for the CDR3 is TGTGCCAGCAGCCGGAGGGGGCGAATAAGCACAGATACGCAGTATTTT. This codes for CASSRRGRISTDTQYF.

The chain employs TRBV11-2 and TRBJ1-2; D call uncertain. Germline loops: CDR1 SGHAT, CDR2 FQNNGV. The CDR3 sequence is 12 residues long. V was cut by 5 bases and J by 7 bases, with 11 bases left in between. CDR3 nucleotide sequence: TGTGCCAGCAGCGGCGGCGGCGCTGGCTACACCTTC. Protein: CASSGGGAGYTF. Supplemented by reference TRBV11-2 and TRBJ1-2, the full variable domain reads EAGVAQSPRYKIIEKRQSVAFWCNPISGHATLYWYQQILGQGPKLLIQFQNNGVVDDSQLPKDRFSAERLKGVDSTLKIQPAKLEDSAVYLCASSGGGAGYTFGSGTRLTVV.

In its sample, this clone was seen once. The chain is built from TRBV30 and TRBJ2-2; D is ambiguous. Trimming took off 2 bases at V and 3 bases at J, with 13 bases between the two ends. The CDR3 covers 15 residues. Germline-derived CDR1 and CDR2 are GTSNPN and SVGIG (reference sequence). CDR3 sequence: CAWSPPELYTGELFF. The CDR3, as DNA: TGTGCCTGGAGTCCCCCGGAGCTCTACACCGGGGAGCTGTTTTTT.

The rearrangement joins TRBV6-6 to TRBJ1-2, with 8 bases lining up with TRBD1. The CDR3 totals 15 residues. V trimming: 6 bases; J trimming: 2 bases; junction bases outside the gene matches: 8. Per the germline V gene, CDR1 is MNHNY and CDR2 is SVGAGI (reference sequence). CDR3 DNA sequence: TGTGCCAGCAGATACGGGACAGGCCCCAACTATGGCTACACCTTC. Translating gives CASRYGTGPNYGYTF.

V gene TRBV11-2 combines with J gene TRBJ2-2; 9 bases fit TRBD2. The CDR3 totals 17 residues. After removal of 5 bases from V and 6 bases from J, the junction contained 13 bases not matched to a gene. Germline-derived CDR1 and CDR2 are SGHAT and FQNNGV. CDR3 region: CASSPPGLAFPSGELFF. Here the CDR3 DNA reads TGTGCCAGCAGCCCACCGGGACTAGCTTTTCCCTCCGGGGAGCTGTTTTTT.